These 22 T cell receptor beta chains came from one sample sequenced in a study of CD8 T cells in ankylosing spondylitis. Study-level points and caveats: There was a TCR beta motif, made of fewer than 10 highly homologous variants, that appeared characteristic of ankylosing spondylitis blood.

One entry per CDR3 protein results from TCRdb running MiXCR on the 5' RACE reads. Of 670,000 or so distinct CDR3 sequences in the sample, around 20% were seen once. Antigen specificity for these receptors is unknown. The sequenced sample was blood, either unsorted or a sorted T cell fraction (not recorded which). These receptors were obtained from a male donor with ankylosing spondylitis.

This clonotype was detected ten times or more. This sequence joins TRBV7-6 and TRBJ2-1; 9 positions agree with TRBD2. The CDR3 extends over 15 amino acids. Germline V gene lookup returns CDR1 SGHVS and CDR2 FNYEAQ. Germline trimming cut 1 base from V and 6 bases from J; bases unmatched to any gene: 4. The CDR3 bases are TGTGCCAGCAGCTTAGGGGGAGCGGGGGGCAATGAGCAGTTCTTC. As protein: CASSLGGAGGNEQFF.

This clonotype was seen a handful of times. V gene TRBV7-2 combines with J gene TRBJ1-5, with TRBD1 matching 8 bases. The CDR3 spans 17 residues. Germline values: CDR1 SGHTA, CDR2 FQGNSA. V lost 5 bases, J lost 2 bases, and 11 bases stayed unmatched. CDR3 residues: CASSTRQGLVGNQPQHF. Here the CDR3 DNA reads TGTGCCAGCAGCACCCGACAGGGGTTGGTTGGCAATCAGCCCCAGCATTTT. Filled out from reference TRBV7-2 and TRBJ1-5, the complete variable domain reads GAGVSQSPSNKVTEKGKDVELRCDPISGHTALYWYRQSLGQGLEFLIYFQGNSAPDKSGLPSDRFSAERTGGSVSTLTIQRTQQEDSAVYLCASSTRQGLVGNQPQHFGDGTRLSIL.

This clonotype has only a few counts. The chain recombines TRBV11-2 with TRBJ2-3; tentatively, D is TRBD1 (5 bases). CDR3 length equals 15 residues. CDR1 SGHAT and CDR2 FQNNGV come from the germline V gene. V was pared by 5 bases and J by 1 base, with 13 bases between. The CDR3, as DNA: TGTGCCAGCAGCCAATCGATGACAGGCACAGATACGCAGTATTTT. It specifies CASSQSMTGTDTQYF.

The V gene is TRBV28, the J gene TRBJ2-7, with no clear D. Germline assignment: CDR1 MDHEN and CDR2 SYDVKM. The CDR3 length is 13 residues. The ends were cut back, 6 bases at V and 2 bases at J, with 11 bases in the middle. The CDR3: CASRSRTPYEQYF. Here the CDR3 DNA reads TGTGCCAGCAGGTCAAGAACCCCCTACGAGCAGTACTTC.

The rearrangement uses TRBV20-1 and TRBJ2-7; no firm D call. CDR1 and CDR2 from the germline V gene are DFQATT and SNEGSKA (reference sequence). This CDR3 spans 12 amino acids. The V and J ends lost 5 bases and 3 bases respectively, with 11 bases between them. DNA of the CDR3: TGCAGTGCTCCCAGGTTGGGCTACGAGCAGTACTTC. This gives the protein CSAPRLGYEQYF.

This chain links TRBV29-1 with TRBJ2-1; 15 nucleotides align to TRBD2. Germline lookup yields CDR1 SQVTM and CDR2 ANQGSEA. The CDR3 is made up of 14 amino acids. The V segment lost 8 bases and the J segment 7 bases; nucleotides outside the gene matches: 6. The CDR3 coding sequence is TGCAGCACTTGGACTAGCGGGAGGGCTAATGAGCAGTTCTTC. This encodes CSTWTSGRANEQFF.

V and J are TRBV28 and TRBJ2-7; TRBD1 matches 9 bases. The trim removed 9 bases at V and 6 bases at J, leaving 15 bases unmatched. The length of the CDR3 is 15 residues. Looked up from germline, CDR1 is MDHEN and CDR2 is SYDVKM. CDR3: CASLTGGDREPEQYF. The CDR3 region has the DNA TGTGCCAGTCTAACGGGTGGGGACAGGGAGCCCGAGCAGTACTTC. The whole variable domain, remainder taken from reference TRBV28 and TRBJ2-7, is DVKVTQSSRYLVKRTGEKVFLECVQDMDHENMFWYRQDPGLGLRLIYFSYDVKMKEKGDIPEGYSVSREKKERFSLILESASTNQTSMYLCASLTGGDREPEQYFGPGTRLTVT.

This clonotype showed up just a few times. The V and J genes are TRBV30 and TRBJ1-2; 10 positions agree with TRBD1. The CDR3 loop spans 12 amino acids. Germline V gene data show CDR1 as GTSNPN and CDR2 as SVGIG (reference sequence). V lost 8 bases, J lost 8 bases, and 8 bases stayed unmatched. In nucleotides, the CDR3 is TGTGCCATCAGACAGGGGGCGGAGGGCTACACCTTC. Protein: CAIRQGAEGYTF.

V usage is TRBV4-3 and J usage is TRBJ2-3; TRBD2 aligns across 13 bases. This CDR3 is built from 16 residues. The germline gives CDR1 LGHNA, CDR2 YSLEER. Losses at the gene ends were 1 base for V and 5 bases for J; bases not matched to a gene: 3. The CDR3 reads CASSQGTSGRVDTQYF. The CDR3 DNA is TGCGCCAGCAGCCAAGGGACTAGCGGGAGAGTAGATACGCAGTATTTT.

The V and J genes are TRBV12-3 or TRBV12-4 and TRBJ2-3, with 9 nucleotides matching TRBD2. The V segment lost 2 bases and the J segment 0 bases; nucleotides outside the gene matches: 6. The CDR3 is 17 residues long. This CDR3 is CASSLRAGGLSTDTQYF. The CDR3 nucleotides are TGTGCCAGCAGTTTAAGGGCGGGAGGGCTGAGCACAGATACGCAGTATTTT.

This chain joins TRBV7-7 and TRBJ2-1; D is unclear. This CDR3 spans 14 amino acids. V lost 3 bases to trimming and J lost 2 bases, with 8 bases between them. Germline values: CDR1 SSHAT, CDR2 FNYEAQ (reference sequence). The CDR3 DNA sequence: TGTGCCAGCAGCTTGACGCCCACCTACAATGAGCAGTTCTTC. Its protein product is CASSLTPTYNEQFF.

This chain joins TRBV19 and TRBJ1-5, with D possibly TRBD1 on 5 matching bases. CDR3 length: 14 residues. V was shortened by 6 bases and J by 5 bases, with 14 bases between the two germline ends. Germline V gives CDR1 LNHDA, CDR2 SQIVND (reference sequence). The CDR3 sequence is CASRRQMKDQPQHF. In DNA, the CDR3 is TGTGCCAGTAGGCGACAGATGAAAGATCAGCCCCAGCATTTT.

This clonotype has just a few counts. The chain has TRBV5-1 and TRBJ2-1; 11 bases agree with TRBD2. The V segment lost 8 bases and the J segment 5 bases; nucleotides outside the gene matches: 3. CDR1 is SGHRS and CDR2 is YFSETQ in the germline V gene. CDR3 length: 13 amino acids. The CDR3 loop reads CASRLAGNNEQFF. In nucleotides, the CDR3 is TGCGCCAGTCGACTAGCGGGGAACAATGAGCAGTTCTTC.

This clonotype was picked up many times. The chain joins TRBV12-3 or TRBV12-4 to TRBJ1-1; D is unclear. This CDR3 spans 13 amino acids. V was trimmed by 4 bases and J by 4 bases, leaving 10 bases between them. The CDR3 loop reads CASSYGGGTEAFF. DNA for the CDR3: TGTGCCAGCAGTTACGGCGGTGGCACTGAAGCTTTCTTT.

The chain carries TRBV7-6 and TRBJ2-2; possibly TRBD1 for D (6 bases). This CDR3 region has 15 residues. Trimming pared 0 bases from V and 5 bases from J, leaving 10 bases between. Germline V gives CDR1 SGHVS, CDR2 FNYEAQ. CDR3 region: CASSLAQGWTGELFF. The CDR3 DNA reads TGTGCCAGCAGCTTAGCGCAGGGGTGGACCGGGGAGCTGTTTTTT.

The chain recombines TRBV28 with TRBJ2-7, with D perhaps TRBD1 or TRBD2 (6 bases each). The CDR3 runs 14 residues. Trimming shortened V by 5 bases and J by 3 bases, and 14 bases separated the two germline ends. The germline CDR1 and CDR2 sequences are MDHEN and SYDVKM. CDR3 residues: CASSGGGRLYEQYF. The CDR3 nucleotides read TGTGCCAGCAGTGGTGGGGGGCGCCTCTACGAGCAGTACTTC.

To note about this clonotype: The germline gene is not matched at one end of the junction; a read error may be the cause. This chain links TRBV5-1 with TRBJ2-5; 9 bases map to TRBD1. This CDR3 has 15 amino acids. CDR1 is SGHRS, CDR2 YFSETQ, per germline. CDR3 nucleotide sequence: TGCGCCAGCACCCGGGGGACAGGGCCTCAAGAGAACCAGTACTTC. It encodes CASTRGTGPQENQYF.

V and J are TRBV29-1 and TRBJ1-1; a weak D match, TRBD1 (5 bases). The V gene lost 6 bases and the J gene lost 4 bases, with 18 bases spanning the gap. The germline gives CDR1 SQVTM, CDR2 ANQGSEA. The CDR3 covers 14 residues. The CDR3 DNA is TGCAGCGTCCTTAAAGCAGGGATGGGCACTGAAGCTTTCTTT. Translated, it gives CSVLKAGMGTEAFF.

The sample holds many counts of this clonotype. The chain combines TRBV4-2 with TRBJ2-5, with D possibly being TRBD2 (7 bases). Germline values: CDR1 LGHNA, CDR2 YNFKEQ. The CDR3 totals 15 residues. V lost 1 base and J 1 base, leaving 10 bases between the germline ends. The CDR3 here is CASSQGGGPQETQYF. The CDR3 DNA reads TGTGCCAGCAGCCAAGGCGGGGGCCCCCAAGAGACCCAGTACTTC.

The chain combines TRBV5-1 with TRBJ1-1; TRBD1 might be the D (6 bases). This CDR3 region has 15 residues. Germline CDR1 SGHRS, CDR2 YFSETQ. Trimming left V 0 bases short and J 1 base short, with 10 bases between. The CDR3 protein is CASSLGGGKNTEAFF. CDR3 nucleotide sequence: TGCGCCAGCAGCTTGGGAGGGGGGAAGAACACTGAAGCTTTCTTT.

This clonotype was seen more than once but under ten times. V is TRBV6-1 and J is TRBJ1-1; tentatively, D is TRBD1 (6 bases). Between the trimmed V and J ends, which lost 7 bases and 1 base, there was a span of 16 bases. From germline, CDR1 is MNHNS and CDR2 SASEGT. There are 15 residues in the CDR3. The CDR3 nucleotides are TGTGCCAGCATCCCGGGGGGCCCCGGGAACACTGAAGCTTTCTTT. Protein: CASIPGGPGNTEAFF.

CDR3 region: CASSRRDRSAEKLFF. In DNA, the CDR3 is TGTGCCAGCAGTAGACGGGACAGGTCCGCCGAAAAACTGTTTTTT. The genes are TRBV12-3 or TRBV12-4 and TRBJ1-4, with TRBD1 identical over 8 bases. The J segment lost 8 bases and the V segment lost 5 bases, leaving 10 bases of the junction unmatched. This CDR3 contains 15 residues.